This T cell receptor beta chain was captured in a study of early stage breast cancer tumors. Study as a whole: Of some 16 invasive breast tumors, around 13 were hormone receptor-positive, HER2-negative. Invasive lobular carcinomas made up about 30% of the 12 ER+/PR+/HER2- tumors.

Germline CDR1 reads MNHEY; CDR2 reads SVGAGI. The CDR3 sequence is 15 residues long. V lost 7 bases, J lost 6 bases, and 20 bases lay in between. The protocol was immunoSEQ multiplex PCR, while the TCRdb copy is restricted to in-frame clones and leaves out a portion. The table has tens of thousands of clones, 60% to 80% seen once; the top ten hold 9.5% to 13%. This TCR derives from a person aged 30-39 years with breast cancer. The chain uses TRBV6-5 and TRBJ2-3, with D possibly TRBD2 on 7 matching bases. Sequencing was done on a sample of breast tumor tissue. This chain's CDR3 is CASTPRGGGSDTQYF. CDR3 sequence (DNA): TGTGCCAGCACCCCGCGGGGAGGGGGATCGGATACGCAGTATTTT.